A single sample gave rise to the 25 T cell receptor beta chains below, sequenced in a study of blood T cell repertoires in COVID-19. The data were produced by immunoSEQ multiplex PCR, yet TCRdb's version contains in-frame clones alone and is incomplete. The top ten clones hold around 9.3% of a sample with approximately 210,000 clones, 81% of them seen once. The sequencing sample was made of PBMCs or T cells enriched from blood (not recorded which). These receptors all stem from a woman in her forties or fifties with acute COVID-19.

The V and J genes are TRBV11-3 and TRBJ2-3; maybe TRBD1 (6 bases). The CDR3 contains 16 residues. The V gene lost 4 bases and the J gene lost 2 bases, with 16 bases spanning the gap. Germline lookup yields CDR1 SGHNT and CDR2 YENEEA. CDR3 in amino acids: CASSSSPGDNTDTQYF. The CDR3 DNA is TGTGCCAGCAGCTCGAGCCCCGGGGACAACACAGATACGCAGTATTTT.

The rearrangement links TRBV7-2 to TRBJ1-1; D call uncertain. Germline V CDR1 and CDR2: SGHTA, FQGNSA. This CDR3 contains 13 residues. Trimming pared 5 bases from V and 0 bases from J, leaving 7 bases between. This chain's CDR3 is CASSKNMNTEAFF. The DNA of the CDR3 is TGTGCCAGCAGCAAGAACATGAACACTGAAGCTTTCTTT.

The chain employs TRBV15 and TRBJ2-7, with 9 positions matching TRBD2. With 0 bases clipped from V and 0 bases from J, the junction kept 9 bases outside the gene matches. This CDR3 region has 18 residues. CDR1 is LNHNV and CDR2 is YYDKDF in the germline V gene (reference sequence). The CDR3 region has the DNA TGTGCCACCAGCAGAGATCTACGAGCGGGAGGCGGCTCCTACGAGCAGTACTTC. Its protein is CATSRDLRAGGGSYEQYF. Combining the CDR3 with reference TRBV15 and TRBJ2-7 gives the whole variable domain DAMVIQNPRYQVTQFGKPVTLSCSQTLNHNVMYWYQQKSSQAPKLLFHYYDKDFNNEADTPDNFQSRRPNTSFCFLDIRSPGLGDTAMYLCATSRDLRAGGGSYEQYFGPGTRLTVT.

The J gene is TRBJ2-5, the V gene TRBV7-9; 11 bases are shared with TRBD2. J lost 3 bases, V lost 5 bases, and 11 bases had no gene match. Germline V lookup: CDR1 SEHNR, CDR2 FQNEAQ (reference sequence). CDR3 length equals 17 residues. CDR3 in DNA: TGTGCCAGCAGCCATATGGGGGGACTAGCGGAGGAAGAGACCCAGTACTTC. Protein sequence: CASSHMGGLAEEETQYF.

The chain uses TRBV4-3 and TRBJ2-7; 9 nucleotides agree with TRBD2. The V segment lost 1 base and the J segment 4 bases; nucleotides outside the gene matches: 5. This CDR3 contains 15 residues. Per germline, CDR1 LGHNA and CDR2 YSLEER. CDR3 sequence reads: CASSQVGSGGYEQYF. The CDR3 DNA sequence: TGCGCCAGCAGCCAAGTAGGTAGCGGGGGATACGAGCAGTACTTC.

The V gene is TRBV18, the J gene TRBJ2-3, with 13 bases that match TRBD2. V lost 3 bases to trimming and J lost 6 bases; unmatched junction nucleotides: 0. The CDR3 has 14 residues. Germline lookup yields CDR1 KGHSH and CDR2 LQKENI. CDR3 DNA: TGTGCCAGCTCACCGACTAGCGGGAGGGATACGCAGTATTTT. This sequence encodes CASSPTSGRDTQYF. Supplemented by reference TRBV18 and TRBJ2-3, the full variable domain reads NAGVMQNPRHLVRRRGQEARLRCSPMKGHSHVYWYRQLPEEGLKFMVYLQKENIIDESGMPKERFSAEFPKEGPSILRIQQVVRGDSAAYFCASSPTSGRDTQYFGPGTRLTVL.

The J gene is TRBJ2-5, the V gene TRBV18; perhaps TRBD2 as D (6 bases). The V end was cut by 2 bases, the J end by 2 bases, with 15 bases between. Germline V CDR1 and CDR2: KGHSH, LQKENI. The CDR3 covers 16 residues. CDR3 DNA: TGTGCCAGCTCACCAAAGACGGGAGCTACTCAAGAGACCCAGTACTTC. Amino acids: CASSPKTGATQETQYF.

The table lists this clone with a few counts. Here the CDR3 reads CASISLGDTIYF. The CDR3 nucleotides are TGTGCCAGCATTTCCCTCGGGGACACCATATATTTT. The V and J genes are TRBV12-3 or TRBV12-4 and TRBJ1-3; unclear D gene. The ends were cut back, 7 bases at V and 8 bases at J, with 12 bases in the middle. The CDR3 is 12 residues long.

The chain employs TRBV28 and TRBJ2-7, with 7 nucleotides matching TRBD1. Germline V gives CDR1 MDHEN, CDR2 SYDVKM. The CDR3 has 17 residues. The V and J ends lost 5 bases and 2 bases, in that order; junction bases with no gene match: 15. In DNA form, the CDR3 reads TGTGCCAGCAGTCTAACATTGGGACAGCCTTTGACCTACGAGCAGTACTTC. It specifies CASSLTLGQPLTYEQYF.

The chain couples TRBV28 to TRBJ2-1; D unresolved. Trimming cost V 1 base and J 14 bases, with 15 bases left between them. Per germline, CDR1 MDHEN and CDR2 SYDVKM. The length of the CDR3 is 13 residues. DNA for the CDR3: TGTGCCAGCAGTTTATCACATCCTTCTGTTGAGTTCTTC. It encodes CASSLSHPSVEFF.

This clone appeared once. The rearrangement links TRBV11-2 to TRBJ2-7; TRBD1 matches 8 bases. V was pared by 5 bases and J by 2 bases, with 5 bases of the junction left unmatched. Germline CDR1 reads SGHAT; CDR2 reads FQNNGV. This CDR3 spans 14 amino acids. CDR3 nucleotides: TGTGCCAGCAGCACCCAGACAGGGGCCTACGAGCAGTACTTC. Its translation: CASSTQTGAYEQYF.

This chain connects TRBV18 to TRBJ2-1, with TRBD2 identical over 11 bases. Germline CDR1 KGHSH, CDR2 LQKENI. The CDR3 spans 14 residues. With 8 bases clipped from V and 5 bases from J, the junction kept 5 bases outside the gene matches. CDR3 DNA: TGTGCCAGCAAACTAGCGGGGGAGAACAATGAGCAGTTCTTC. It yields the protein CASKLAGENNEQFF.

The CDR3 sequence: CASSQAELAGAASSYNEQFF. For the CDR3, the DNA is TGCGCCAGCAGCCAAGCCGAATTAGCGGGGGCCGCGAGCTCCTACAATGAGCAGTTCTTC. The chain joins TRBV4-1 to TRBJ2-1; 9 positions agree with TRBD2. After removal of 1 base from V and 0 bases from J, the junction contained 13 bases not matched to a gene. In germline, CDR1 is MGHRA, CDR2 YSYEKL. There are 20 residues in the CDR3.

The V call is TRBV18, the J call TRBJ2-5; tentative D call: TRBD1 (5 bases). The CDR3 is 15 amino acids. With 3 bases removed from V and 1 base from J, the gap between germline ends came to 12 bases. Germline V gene sequence: CDR1 KGHSH, CDR2 LQKENI. The CDR3 DNA sequence: TGTGCCAGCTCACCCATGGAGACAGCCCAAGAGACCCAGTACTTC. Protein sequence: CASSPMETAQETQYF.

The V and J genes are TRBV27 and TRBJ2-3; D might be TRBD2 (6 bases). This CDR3 is built from 14 residues. The V gene lost 7 bases and the J gene lost 2 bases, with 13 bases spanning the gap. From germline, CDR1 is MNHEY and CDR2 SMNVEV (reference sequence). CDR3 DNA: TGTGCCAGCAAGTTGCGGGACCTCACAGATACGCAGTATTTT. Translating it yields CASKLRDLTDTQYF.

This chain uses TRBV12-3 or TRBV12-4 with TRBJ2-3; TRBD2 might be the D (6 bases). V lost 9 bases and J 2 bases, leaving 12 bases between the germline ends. This CDR3 comprises 13 residues. This CDR3 reads CASRLDPTDTQYF. The CDR3 bases are TGTGCCAGTAGACTAGACCCCACAGATACGCAGTATTTT.

The chain combines TRBV18 with TRBJ2-4; 10 bases map to TRBD1. Trimming took 2 bases from V and 0 from J; bases not matched to a gene: 4. The CDR3 contains 17 residues. Germline CDR1 and CDR2: KGHSH and LQKENI. The CDR3 region is CASSPGTGVSAKNIQYF. CDR3 DNA sequence: TGTGCCAGCTCACCAGGGACAGGGGTATCAGCCAAAAACATTCAGTACTTC. The variable domain in full, completed from reference TRBV18 and TRBJ2-4, reads NAGVMQNPRHLVRRRGQEARLRCSPMKGHSHVYWYRQLPEEGLKFMVYLQKENIIDESGMPKERFSAEFPKEGPSILRIQQVVRGDSAAYFCASSPGTGVSAKNIQYFGAGTRLSVL.

This rearrangement joins TRBV4-3 to TRBJ2-7, with TRBD1 matching 9 bases. Per germline, CDR1 LGHNA and CDR2 YSLEER. This CDR3 contains 15 residues. V was pared by 0 bases and J by 7 bases, with 7 bases of the junction left unmatched. This CDR3 is CASSQEGQGSTEQYF. The CDR3 DNA reads TGCGCCAGCAGCCAAGAGGGACAGGGATCTACAGAGCAGTACTTC.

The rearrangement links TRBV7-8 to TRBJ2-1, with D unresolved. Germline CDR1 is SGHVS and CDR2 is FQNEAQ. The CDR3 contains 14 residues. The ends were cut back, 1 base at V and 11 bases at J, with 15 bases in the middle. The CDR3: CASSLDSTAEKQFF. The CDR3 region has the DNA TGTGCCAGCAGCTTAGATTCTACGGCGGAAAAGCAGTTCTTC.

V gene TRBV28 combines with J gene TRBJ2-7, with TRBD1 as a possible D gene (6 bases). The V gene's germline CDR1 is MDHEN and CDR2 SYDVKM. The CDR3 extends over 15 amino acids. V lost 3 bases and J 3 bases, leaving 15 bases between the germline ends. This CDR3 is CASSFSRTADYEQYF. The CDR3 DNA reads TGTGCCAGCAGTTTTTCCCGGACAGCAGACTACGAGCAGTACTTC.

The chain recombines TRBV25-1 with TRBJ1-1, with D unresolved. The germline gives CDR1 MGHDK, CDR2 SYGVNS. Deletions cut 3 bases from V and 0 bases from J, with 11 bases between. The CDR3 is 15 amino acids. The CDR3 reads CASSDGILVNTEAFF. The DNA of the CDR3 is TGTGCCAGCAGTGACGGGATCCTGGTGAACACTGAAGCTTTCTTT.

This clone was seen only once. The chain recombines TRBV28 with TRBJ1-1; 9 nucleotides line up with TRBD1. The CDR3 runs to 14 residues. Germline CDR1 reads MDHEN; CDR2 reads SYDVKM. V dropped 5 bases and J dropped 1; count of bases not matched to a gene: 2. The CDR3 DNA reads as TGTGCCAGCAGTACAGGGGGCGCGAACACTGAAGCTTTCTTT. This sequence encodes CASSTGGANTEAFF. Supplemented by reference TRBV28 and TRBJ1-1, the full variable domain reads DVKVTQSSRYLVKRTGEKVFLECVQDMDHENMFWYRQDPGLGLRLIYFSYDVKMKEKGDIPEGYSVSREKKERFSLILESASTNQTSMYLCASSTGGANTEAFFGQGTRLTVV.

This sequence joins TRBV19 and TRBJ1-1; possible D gene TRBD1, 6 bases. Germline V gives CDR1 LNHDA, CDR2 SQIVND (reference sequence). With 5 bases removed from V and 5 bases from J, the gap between germline ends came to 15 bases. The CDR3 sequence is 14 residues long. The CDR3 is CASSADRGWTEAFF. The CDR3 DNA reads TGTGCCAGTAGTGCGGACAGAGGGTGGACTGAAGCTTTCTTT.

This clone came up a few times. The J gene is TRBJ1-6, the V gene TRBV5-8; D is ambiguous. The CDR3 is 14 amino acids. CDR1 is SGHTS, CDR2 YDEGEE, per germline. With 2 bases removed from V and 7 bases from J, the gap between germline ends came to 10 bases. The CDR3 coding sequence is TGTGCCAGCAGCTTCGGGAGGGAAAATTCACCCCTCCACTTT. Translated, it gives CASSFGRENSPLHF.

The V gene is TRBV10-3, the J gene TRBJ2-5, with D possibly matching TRBD2 (6 bases). Trimming took off 6 bases at V and 2 bases at J, with 10 bases between the two ends. Germline V lookup: CDR1 ENHRY, CDR2 SYGVKD. CDR3 length: 13 residues. The CDR3 nucleotides are TGTGCCATCAGGGGGACTGGTCAAGAGACCCAGTACTTC. Its protein is CAIRGTGQETQYF.